This T cell receptor (beta chain) was obtained from a study of blood T cell repertoires in COVID-19. Germline V gene lookup returns CDR1 LNHNV and CDR2 YYDKDF (reference sequence). This CDR3 is built from 14 residues. J was trimmed by 8 bases and V by 2 bases; bases with no gene match: 5. Assay used: immunoSEQ multiplex PCR; TCRdb lists only in-frame clones, some missing. Of about 200,000 clones in the sample, around four fifths are singletons; the top ten hold about 0.95%. This chain joins TRBV15 and TRBJ1-2; 10 bases match TRBD1. The sample consisted of peripheral blood. This TCR came from a man aged 60 to 69 with COVID-19, enrolled during active disease. CDR3 DNA: TGTGCCACCAGCAGATTAGACAGGGGGCAAGGCTACACCTTC. Translating it yields CATSRLDRGQGYTF.